This T cell receptor beta chain is from a study of response to subunit inactivated influenza vaccine. Points from the study as a whole: Each seasonal influenza vaccination, the authors suggested, recruits few new T cells.

TCRdb itself ran the RT-PCR reads through MiXCR, one entry per CDR3 protein. The data contain 450,000 to 550,000 distinct CDR3 sequences, around 25% of them seen just once; the ten biggest clones take up approximately 1.9%. As concerns this clonotype: Antigen: not known.

V gave up 4 bases and J gave up 7 bases, with 12 bases separating them. Per the germline V gene, CDR1 is LNHNV and CDR2 is YYDKDF (reference sequence). This CDR3 is 13 amino acids long. The chain employs TRBV15 and TRBJ2-3, with D unclear. The source material was CD4+ T cells sorted from PBMCs, sampled 4 to 6 days after vaccination. This receptor was taken from a man aged 45 to 65 who received an inactivated influenza vaccine. The CDR3 here is CATSTKLGNTQYF. CDR3 bases: TGTGCCACCAGCACAAAGTTGGGGAATACGCAGTATTTT.